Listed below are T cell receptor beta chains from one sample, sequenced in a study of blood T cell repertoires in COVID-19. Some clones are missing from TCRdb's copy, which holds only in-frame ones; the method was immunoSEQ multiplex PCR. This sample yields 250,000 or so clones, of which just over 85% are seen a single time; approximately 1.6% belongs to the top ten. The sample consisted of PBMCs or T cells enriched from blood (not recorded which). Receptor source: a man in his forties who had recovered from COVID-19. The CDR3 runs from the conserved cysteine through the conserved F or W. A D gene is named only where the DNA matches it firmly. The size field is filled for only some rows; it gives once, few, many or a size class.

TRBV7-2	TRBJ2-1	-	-	CASSLLGRPEEQFF	TGTGCCAGCAGCTTATTAGGCCGTCCGGAGGAGCAGTTCTTC
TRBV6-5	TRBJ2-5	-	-	CASSYSARKETQYF	TGTGCCAGCAGTTACTCCGCCAGAAAAGAGACCCAGTACTTC
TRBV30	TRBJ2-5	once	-	CAWSVTWLETQYF	TGTGCCTGGAGTGTTACATGGCTTGAAACCCAGTACTTC
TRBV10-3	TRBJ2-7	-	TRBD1	CATLAGGVSSLYF	TGTGCCACCTTAGCAGGGGGCGTCTCGAGTTTGTACTTC
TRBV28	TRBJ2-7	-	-	CASSLSIGAPSYEQYF	TGTGCCAGCAGTTTATCGATAGGGGCGCCATCCTACGAGCAGTACTTC
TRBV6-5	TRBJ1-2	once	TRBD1	CASSYSTGVAGYTF	TGTGCCAGCAGTTACTCGACAGGGGTGGCGGGCTACACCTTC
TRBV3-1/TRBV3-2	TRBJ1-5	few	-	CASSQSSGQGNQPQHF	TGTGCCAGCAGCCAATCGTCAGGTCAGGGCAATCAGCCCCAGCATTTT
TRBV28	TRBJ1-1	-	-	CASSPAGGLNTEAFF	TGTGCCAGCAGTCCCGCGGGAGGTCTGAACACTGAAGCTTTCTTT
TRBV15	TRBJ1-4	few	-	CATSREARRVWEKLFF	TGTGCCACCAGCAGAGAAGCGCGGAGGGTCTGGGAAAAACTGTTTTTT
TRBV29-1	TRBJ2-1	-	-	CSAGIGASGSEQFF	TGCAGCGCTGGTATTGGGGCCTCAGGCTCTGAGCAGTTCTTC
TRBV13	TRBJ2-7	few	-	CASSPTGRPGEQYF	TGTGCCAGCAGTCCGACAGGTCGCCCTGGCGAGCAGTACTTC
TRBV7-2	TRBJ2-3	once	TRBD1	CASSLGGAGGINTQYF	TGTGCCAGCAGCCTAGGTGGTGCAGGGGGTATAAATACGCAGTATTTT
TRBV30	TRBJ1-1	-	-	CAWTHPDRKNTEAFF	TGTGCCTGGACCCATCCGGACAGAAAAAACACTGAAGCTTTCTTT
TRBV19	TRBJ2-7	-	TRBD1	CASSIVRDRGREQYF	TGTGCCAGTAGTATCGTCCGGGACAGGGGGCGTGAGCAGTACTTC
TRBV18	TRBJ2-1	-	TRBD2	CASSPTSDNEQFF	TGTGCCAGCTCCCCGACTAGCGATAATGAGCAGTTCTTC
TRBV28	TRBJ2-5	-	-	CASSLRGSQETQYF	TGTGCCAGCAGTTTAAGGGGGTCTCAAGAGACCCAGTACTTC
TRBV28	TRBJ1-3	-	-	CASSKLRSSGNTIYF	TGTGCCAGCAGTAAACTCCGGAGCTCTGGAAACACCATATATTTT
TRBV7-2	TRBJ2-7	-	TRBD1	CASSLPRTGSYEQYF	TGTGCCAGCAGCTTACCTCGGACAGGTAGTTACGAGCAGTACTTC
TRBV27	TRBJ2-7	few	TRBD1	CASRLSGTGRMASYEQYF	TGTGCCAGCAGACTCTCCGGGACAGGGAGGATGGCCTCCTACGAGCAGTACTTC
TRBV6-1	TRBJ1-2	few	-	CASSDREPYGYTF	TGTGCCAGCAGTGACAGGGAACCCTATGGCTACACCTTC
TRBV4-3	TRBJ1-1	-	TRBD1	CASSHPSRGAEAFF	TGCGCCAGCAGCCACCCGAGCAGGGGGGCTGAAGCTTTCTTT
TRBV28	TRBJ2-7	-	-	CASTRDWSSYEQYF	TGTGCCAGCACTCGGGACTGGAGCTCCTACGAGCAGTACTTC
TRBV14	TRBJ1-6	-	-	CASSPRGDAPLHF	TGTGCCAGCAGCCCAAGAGGCGATGCACCCCTCCACTTT
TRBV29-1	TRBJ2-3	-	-	CSVEGKGGGTDTQYF	TGCAGCGTTGAGGGAAAAGGGGGGGGCACAGATACGCAGTATTTT
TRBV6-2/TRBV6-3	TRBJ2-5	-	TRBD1	CASSQDRGFQETQYF	TGTGCCAGCAGTCAGGACAGGGGATTTCAAGAGACCCAGTACTTC
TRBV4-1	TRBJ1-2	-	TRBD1	CASSHGRDRVYGYTF	TGCGCCAGCAGCCATGGCCGGGACAGGGTATATGGCTACACCTTC
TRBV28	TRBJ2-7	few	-	CASSSRGEFEQYF	TGTGCCAGCAGTTCGCGGGGAGAATTCGAGCAGTACTTC
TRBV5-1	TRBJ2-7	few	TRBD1	CASSLGQDRRTYEQYF	TGCGCCAGCAGCTTGGGGCAGGACAGGAGAACCTACGAGCAGTACTTC
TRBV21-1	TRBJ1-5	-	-	CASSKKGGGPYQPQHF	TGTGCCAGCAGCAAAAAGGGGGGGGGCCCATATCAGCCCCAGCATTTT
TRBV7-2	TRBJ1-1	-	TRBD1	CASSARTGSQAFF	TGTGCCAGCAGCGCCCGGACAGGGAGTCAAGCTTTCTTT
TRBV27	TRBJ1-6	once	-	CASSLSESNSPLHF	TGTGCCAGCAGTTTATCGGAGAGCAATTCACCCCTCCACTTT
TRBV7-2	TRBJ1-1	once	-	CASSFPSDRPMNTEAFF	TGTGCCAGCAGCTTTCCCTCGGACAGACCTATGAACACTGAAGCTTTCTTT
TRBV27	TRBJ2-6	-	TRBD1	CASSLTGGEIPGANVLTF	TGTGCCAGCAGTCTCACAGGGGGCGAAATCCCTGGGGCCAACGTCCTGACTTTC
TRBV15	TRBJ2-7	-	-	CATGTGDSYEQYF	TGTGCCACCGGGACGGGAGACTCCTACGAGCAGTACTTC
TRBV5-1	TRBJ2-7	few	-	CASSLADWTALSYEQYF	TGCGCCAGCAGCTTGGCCGATTGGACAGCCCTCTCCTACGAGCAGTACTTC
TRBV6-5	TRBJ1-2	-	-	CASSRTENYGYTF	TGTGCCAGCAGTCGGACAGAGAACTATGGCTACACCTTC